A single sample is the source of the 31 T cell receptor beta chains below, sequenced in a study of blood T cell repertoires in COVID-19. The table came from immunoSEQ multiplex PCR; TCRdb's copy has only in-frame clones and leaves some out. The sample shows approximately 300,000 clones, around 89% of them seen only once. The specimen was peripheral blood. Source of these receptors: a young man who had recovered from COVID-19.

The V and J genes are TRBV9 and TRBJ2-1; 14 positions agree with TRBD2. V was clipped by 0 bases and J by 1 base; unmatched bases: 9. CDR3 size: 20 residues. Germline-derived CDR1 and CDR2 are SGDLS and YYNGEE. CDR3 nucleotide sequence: TGTGCCAGCAGCGTAGCTCCGGGACTAGCGGGAGAAGGATCCTACAATGAGCAGTTCTTC. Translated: CASSVAPGLAGEGSYNEQFF.

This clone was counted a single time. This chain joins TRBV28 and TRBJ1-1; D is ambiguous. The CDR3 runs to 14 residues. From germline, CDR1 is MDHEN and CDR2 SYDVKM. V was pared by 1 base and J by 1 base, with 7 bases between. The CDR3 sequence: CASSLLGGNTEAFF. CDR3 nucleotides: TGTGCCAGCAGTTTATTAGGAGGGAACACTGAAGCTTTCTTT.

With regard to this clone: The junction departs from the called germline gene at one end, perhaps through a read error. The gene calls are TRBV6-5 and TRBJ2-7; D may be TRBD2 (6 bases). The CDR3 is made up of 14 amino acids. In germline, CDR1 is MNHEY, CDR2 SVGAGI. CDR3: CASTYTGGIYEQYF. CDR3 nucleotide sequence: TGTGCCAGCACTTACACCGGAGGGATCTACGAGCAGTACTTC.

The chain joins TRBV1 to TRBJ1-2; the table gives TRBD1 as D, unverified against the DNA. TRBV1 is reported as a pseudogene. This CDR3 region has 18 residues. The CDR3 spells CTSSPYPTGGETWYGYTF. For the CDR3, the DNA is TGCACCAGCAGCCCCTACCCAACAGGGGGCGAGACGTGGTATGGCTACACCTTC.

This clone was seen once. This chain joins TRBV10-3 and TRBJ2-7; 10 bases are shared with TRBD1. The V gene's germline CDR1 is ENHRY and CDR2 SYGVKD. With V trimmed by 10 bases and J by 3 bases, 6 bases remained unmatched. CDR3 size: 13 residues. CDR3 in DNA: TGTGCCAGCCAAGGGACAGGGGACTACGAGCAGTACTTC. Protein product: CASQGTGDYEQYF.

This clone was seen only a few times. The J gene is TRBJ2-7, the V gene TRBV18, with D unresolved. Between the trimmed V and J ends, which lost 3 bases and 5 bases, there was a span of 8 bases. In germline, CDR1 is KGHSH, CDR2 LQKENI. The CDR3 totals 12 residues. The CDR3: CASSPVENEQYF. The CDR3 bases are TGTGCCAGCTCACCGGTTGAGAACGAGCAGTACTTC.

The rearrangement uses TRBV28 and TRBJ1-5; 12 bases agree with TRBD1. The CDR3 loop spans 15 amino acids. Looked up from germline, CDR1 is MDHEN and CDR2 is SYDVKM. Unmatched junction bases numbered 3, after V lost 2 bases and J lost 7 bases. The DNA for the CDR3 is TGTGCCAGCAGTTTAGGCGGGACAGGGGGCCAGCCCCAGCATTTT. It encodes CASSLGGTGGQPQHF.

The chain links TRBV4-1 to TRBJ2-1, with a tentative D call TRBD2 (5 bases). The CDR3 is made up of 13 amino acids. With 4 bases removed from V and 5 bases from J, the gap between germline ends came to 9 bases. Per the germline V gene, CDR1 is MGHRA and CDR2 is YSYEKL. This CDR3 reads CASSRTGNNEQFF. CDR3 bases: TGCGCCAGCAGCCGGACGGGGAACAATGAGCAGTTCTTC.

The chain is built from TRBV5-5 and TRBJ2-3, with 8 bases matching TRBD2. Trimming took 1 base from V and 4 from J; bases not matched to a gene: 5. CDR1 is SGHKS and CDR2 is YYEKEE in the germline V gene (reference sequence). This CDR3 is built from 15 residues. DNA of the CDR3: TGTGCCAGCAGCTTGACTAGCGGTGGAGCAGATACGCAGTATTTT. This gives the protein CASSLTSGGADTQYF. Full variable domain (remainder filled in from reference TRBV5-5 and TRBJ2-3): DAGVTQSPTHLIKTRGQQVTLRCSPISGHKSVSWYQQVLGQGPQFIFQYYEKEERGRGNFPDRFSARQFPNYSSELNVNALLLGDSALYLCASSLTSGGADTQYFGPGTRLTVL.

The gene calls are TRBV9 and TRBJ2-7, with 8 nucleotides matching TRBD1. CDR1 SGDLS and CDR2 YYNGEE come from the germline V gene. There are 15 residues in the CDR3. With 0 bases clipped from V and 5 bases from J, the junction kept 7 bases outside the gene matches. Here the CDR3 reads CASSVESRGQDEQYF. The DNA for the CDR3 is TGTGCCAGCAGCGTAGAATCCAGGGGGCAGGACGAGCAGTACTTC.

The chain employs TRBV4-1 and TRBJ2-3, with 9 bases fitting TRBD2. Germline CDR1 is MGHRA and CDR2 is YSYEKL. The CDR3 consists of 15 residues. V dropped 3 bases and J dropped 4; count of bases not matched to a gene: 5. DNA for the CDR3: TGCGCCAGCAGCCAGGTAGCGGGGGCCTCAGATACGCAGTATTTT. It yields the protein CASSQVAGASDTQYF.

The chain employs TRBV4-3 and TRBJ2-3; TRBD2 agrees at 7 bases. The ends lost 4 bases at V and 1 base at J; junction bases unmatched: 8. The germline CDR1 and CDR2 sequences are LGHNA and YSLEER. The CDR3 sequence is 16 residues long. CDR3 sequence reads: CASSRRLASGTDTQYF. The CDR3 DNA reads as TGCGCCAGCAGCCGCAGACTAGCAAGCGGCACAGATACGCAGTATTTT.

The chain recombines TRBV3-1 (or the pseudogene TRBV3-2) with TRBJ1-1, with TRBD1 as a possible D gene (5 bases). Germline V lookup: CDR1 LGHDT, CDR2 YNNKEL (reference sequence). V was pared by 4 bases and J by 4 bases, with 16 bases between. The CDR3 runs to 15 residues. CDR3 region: CASSPGGSGSTEAFF. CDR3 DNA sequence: TGTGCCAGCAGCCCAGGTGGCTCAGGGTCCACTGAAGCTTTCTTT.

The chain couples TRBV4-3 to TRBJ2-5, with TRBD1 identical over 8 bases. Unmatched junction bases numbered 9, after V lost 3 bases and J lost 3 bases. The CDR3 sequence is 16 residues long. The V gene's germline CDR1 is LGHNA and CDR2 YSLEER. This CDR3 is CASSHLDREGEETQYF. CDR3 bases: TGCGCCAGCAGCCACCTGGACAGGGAAGGTGAAGAGACCCAGTACTTC.

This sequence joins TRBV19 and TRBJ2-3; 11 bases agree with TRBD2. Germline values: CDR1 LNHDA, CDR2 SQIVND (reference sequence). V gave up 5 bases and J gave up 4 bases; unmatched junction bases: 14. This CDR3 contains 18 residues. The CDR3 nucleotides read TGTGCCAGTAGTGATAGCGGGAGGGCTACACCTCTTCCAGATACGCAGTATTTT. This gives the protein CASSDSGRATPLPDTQYF.

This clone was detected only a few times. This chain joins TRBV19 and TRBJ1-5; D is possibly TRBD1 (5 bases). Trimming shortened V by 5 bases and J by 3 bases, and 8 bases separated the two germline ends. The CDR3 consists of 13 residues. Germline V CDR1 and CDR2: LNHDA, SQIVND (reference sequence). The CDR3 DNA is TGTGCCAGTAGTCAGGGAAACAATCAGCCCCAGCATTTT. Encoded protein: CASSQGNNQPQHF.

CDR3 coding DNA: TGTGCCACCTTACAGGGGTTGGACACTGAAGCTTTCTTT. It yields the protein CATLQGLDTEAFF. The chain couples TRBV18 to TRBJ1-1; 7 nucleotides match TRBD1. The CDR3 has 13 amino acids. Trimming at V came to 10 bases and at J to 3 bases, leaving 8 bases not matched to a gene. Germline CDR1 KGHSH, CDR2 LQKENI. Together with reference TRBV18 and TRBJ1-1, the CDR3 gives the full variable domain: NAGVMQNPRHLVRRRGQEARLRCSPMKGHSHVYWYRQLPEEGLKFMVYLQKENIIDESGMPKERFSAEFPKEGPSILRIQQVVRGDSAAYFCATLQGLDTEAFFGQGTRLTVV.

CDR3 region: CATSRDLSSLFYEQYF. The CDR3, as DNA: TGTGCCACCAGCAGAGATCTGTCCTCGCTATTCTACGAGCAGTACTTC. The chain uses TRBV15 and TRBJ2-7; D not certain. Trimming took off 0 bases at V and 3 bases at J, with 15 bases between the two ends. This CDR3 comprises 16 residues. From germline, CDR1 is LNHNV and CDR2 YYDKDF (reference sequence).

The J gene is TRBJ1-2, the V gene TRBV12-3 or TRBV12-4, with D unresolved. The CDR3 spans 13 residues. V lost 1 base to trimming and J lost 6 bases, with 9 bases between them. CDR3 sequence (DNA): TGTGCCAGCAGTTTAGTGGGAGGAGATGGCTACACCTTC. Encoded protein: CASSLVGGDGYTF.

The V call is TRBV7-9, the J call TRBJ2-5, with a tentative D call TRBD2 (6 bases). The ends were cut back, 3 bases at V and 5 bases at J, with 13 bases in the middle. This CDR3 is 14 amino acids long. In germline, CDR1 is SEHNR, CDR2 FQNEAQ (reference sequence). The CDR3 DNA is TGTGCCAGCAGCTTCGTCGGGAGTCAGGAGACCCAGTACTTC. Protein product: CASSFVGSQETQYF.

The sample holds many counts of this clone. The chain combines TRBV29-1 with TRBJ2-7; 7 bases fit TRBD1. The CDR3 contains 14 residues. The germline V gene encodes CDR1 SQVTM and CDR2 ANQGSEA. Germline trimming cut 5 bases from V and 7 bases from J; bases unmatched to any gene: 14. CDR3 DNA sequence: TGCAGCGTTCAACGTCAGGGGGATTTCGAGGAGCAGTACTTC. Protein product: CSVQRQGDFEEQYF.

The CDR3 region has the DNA TGTGCCAGCAGTCAAGCGGGGGGGCGGCGCAATGAGCAGTTCTTC. As protein: CASSQAGGRRNEQFF. The V call is TRBV6-2 or TRBV6-3, the J call TRBJ2-1; 10 nucleotides match TRBD2. J gave up 6 bases and V 5 bases, and 7 bases lay outside the gene matches. CDR1 and CDR2 (germline): MNHEY, SVGEGT. The CDR3 sequence is 15 residues long.

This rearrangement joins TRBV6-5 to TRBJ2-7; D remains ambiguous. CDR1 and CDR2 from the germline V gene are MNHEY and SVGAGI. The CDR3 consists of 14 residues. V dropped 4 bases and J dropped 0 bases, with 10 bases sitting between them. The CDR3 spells CASSSLYSSYEQYF. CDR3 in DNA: TGTGCCAGCAGTTCCCTATATTCCTCCTACGAGCAGTACTTC.

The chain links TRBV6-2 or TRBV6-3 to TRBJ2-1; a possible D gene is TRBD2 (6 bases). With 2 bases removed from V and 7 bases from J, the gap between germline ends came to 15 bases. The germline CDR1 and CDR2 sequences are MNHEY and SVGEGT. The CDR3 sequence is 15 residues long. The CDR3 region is CASSYGGSMGNEQFF. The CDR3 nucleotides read TGTGCCAGCAGTTACGGGGGGTCGATGGGGAATGAGCAGTTCTTC.

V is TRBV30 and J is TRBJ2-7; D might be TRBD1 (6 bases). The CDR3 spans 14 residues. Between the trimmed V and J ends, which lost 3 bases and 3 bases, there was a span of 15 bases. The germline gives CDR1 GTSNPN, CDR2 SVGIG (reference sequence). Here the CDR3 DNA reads TGTGCCTGGAGGTCAGACAGGTACAACTACGAGCAGTACTTC. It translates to CAWRSDRYNYEQYF.

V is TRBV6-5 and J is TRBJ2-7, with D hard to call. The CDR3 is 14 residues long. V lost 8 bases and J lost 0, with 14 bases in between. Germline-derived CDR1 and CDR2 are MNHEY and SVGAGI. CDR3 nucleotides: TGTGCCAGCTCCATTCGAGGCAGCTCCTACGAGCAGTACTTC. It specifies CASSIRGSSYEQYF.

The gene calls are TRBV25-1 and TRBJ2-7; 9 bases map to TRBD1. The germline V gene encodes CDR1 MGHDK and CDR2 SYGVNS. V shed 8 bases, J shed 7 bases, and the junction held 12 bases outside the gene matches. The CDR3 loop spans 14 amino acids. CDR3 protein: CASSEVGTGSEQYF. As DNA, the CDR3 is TGTGCCAGCTCCGAAGTGGGGACAGGGAGTGAGCAGTACTTC.

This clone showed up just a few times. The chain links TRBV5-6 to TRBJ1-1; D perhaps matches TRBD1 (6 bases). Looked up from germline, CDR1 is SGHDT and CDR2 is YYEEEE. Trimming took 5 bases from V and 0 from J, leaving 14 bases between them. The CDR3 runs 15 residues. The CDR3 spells CASRDHREMNTEAFF. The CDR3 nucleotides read TGTGCCAGCAGAGACCACAGGGAAATGAACACTGAAGCTTTCTTT.

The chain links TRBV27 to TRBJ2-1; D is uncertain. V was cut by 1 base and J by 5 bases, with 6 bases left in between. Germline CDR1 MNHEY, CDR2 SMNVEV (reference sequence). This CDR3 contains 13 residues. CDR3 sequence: CASSLLRDNEQFF. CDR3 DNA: TGTGCCAGCAGTTTATTAAGAGACAATGAGCAGTTCTTC.

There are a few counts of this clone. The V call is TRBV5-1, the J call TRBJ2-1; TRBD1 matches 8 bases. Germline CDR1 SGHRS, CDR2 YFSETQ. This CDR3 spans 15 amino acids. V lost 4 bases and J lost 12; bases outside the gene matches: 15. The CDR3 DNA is TGCGCCAGCAGCCAGGGAGCGGACAGGGAATTAGGGCAGTTCTTC. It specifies CASSQGADRELGQFF.

The CDR3 DNA reads as TGTGCCAGCAGCTATGGACAGGGCGGTAATGAGCAGTTCTTC. This encodes CASSYGQGGNEQFF. V gene TRBV3-1 (or the pseudogene TRBV3-2) combines with J gene TRBJ2-1; 8 nucleotides agree with TRBD1. The CDR3 sequence is 14 residues long. With 5 bases clipped from V and 7 bases from J, the junction kept 7 bases outside the gene matches. From germline, CDR1 is LGHDT and CDR2 YNNKEL (reference sequence).